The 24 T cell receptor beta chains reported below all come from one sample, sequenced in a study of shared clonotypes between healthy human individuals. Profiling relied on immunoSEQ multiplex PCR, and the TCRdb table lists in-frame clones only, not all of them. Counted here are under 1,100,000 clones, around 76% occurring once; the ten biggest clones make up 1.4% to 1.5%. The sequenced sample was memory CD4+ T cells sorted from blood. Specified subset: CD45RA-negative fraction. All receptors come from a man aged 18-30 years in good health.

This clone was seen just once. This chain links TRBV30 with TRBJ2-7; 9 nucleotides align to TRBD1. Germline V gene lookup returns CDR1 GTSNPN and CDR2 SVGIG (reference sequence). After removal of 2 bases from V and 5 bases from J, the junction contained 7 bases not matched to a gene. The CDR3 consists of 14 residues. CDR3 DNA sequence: TGTGCCTGGAGTATAGACACAGGGGGCGACGAGCAGTACTTC. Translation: CAWSIDTGGDEQYF.

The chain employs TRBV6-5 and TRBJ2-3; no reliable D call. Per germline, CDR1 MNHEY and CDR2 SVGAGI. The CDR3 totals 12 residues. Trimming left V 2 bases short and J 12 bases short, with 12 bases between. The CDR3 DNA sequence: TGTGCCAGCAGTTACGTGGGTGGCCCCCAGTATTTT. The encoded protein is CASSYVGGPQYF.

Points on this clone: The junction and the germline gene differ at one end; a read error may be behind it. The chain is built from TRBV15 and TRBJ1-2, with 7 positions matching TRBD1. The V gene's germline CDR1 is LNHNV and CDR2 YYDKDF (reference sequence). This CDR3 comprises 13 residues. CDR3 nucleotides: TGTGCCACCAGCCCCGACAGGGTCGGAGGCTACGCCTTC. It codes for CATSPDRVGGYAF.

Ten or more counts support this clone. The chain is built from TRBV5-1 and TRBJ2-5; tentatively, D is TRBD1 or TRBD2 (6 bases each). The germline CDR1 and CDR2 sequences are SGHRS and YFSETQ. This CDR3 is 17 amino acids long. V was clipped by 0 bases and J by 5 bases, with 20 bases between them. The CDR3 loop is CASSLEPGAPEGETQYF. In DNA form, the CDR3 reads TGCGCCAGCAGCTTGGAGCCGGGGGCGCCAGAGGGGGAGACCCAGTACTTC. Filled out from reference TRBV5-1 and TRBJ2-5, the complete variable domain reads KAGVTQTPRYLIKTRGQQVTLSCSPISGHRSVSWYQQTPGQGLQFLFEYFSETQRNKGNFPGRFSGRQFSNSRSEMNVSTLELGDSALYLCASSLEPGAPEGETQYFGPGTRLLVL.

In nucleotides, the CDR3 is TGTGCCAGCAGTTTTCGTAGGGGCGGGAATGAAAAACTGTTTTTT. Its translation is CASSFRRGGNEKLFF. The chain employs TRBV27 and TRBJ1-4, with a possible D match to TRBD1 (5 bases). The CDR3 sequence is 15 residues long. Trimming removed 3 bases from V and 5 bases from J, with 13 bases in between. The germline V gene has CDR1 MNHEY and CDR2 SMNVEV (reference sequence).

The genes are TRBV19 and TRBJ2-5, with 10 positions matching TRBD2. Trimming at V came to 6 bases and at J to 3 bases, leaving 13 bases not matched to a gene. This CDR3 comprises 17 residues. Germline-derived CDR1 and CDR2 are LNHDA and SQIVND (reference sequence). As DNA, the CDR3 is TGTGCCAGTAGGGCCGTAGCGGGGGGAAGAAAAAAAGAGACCCAGTACTTC. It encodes CASRAVAGGRKKETQYF.

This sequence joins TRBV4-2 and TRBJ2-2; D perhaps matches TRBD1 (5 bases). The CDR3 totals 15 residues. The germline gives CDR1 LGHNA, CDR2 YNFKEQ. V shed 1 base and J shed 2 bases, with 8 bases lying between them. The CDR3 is CASSQGGLNTGELFF. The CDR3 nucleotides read TGTGCCAGCAGCCAAGGGGGCTTAAACACCGGGGAGCTGTTTTTT.

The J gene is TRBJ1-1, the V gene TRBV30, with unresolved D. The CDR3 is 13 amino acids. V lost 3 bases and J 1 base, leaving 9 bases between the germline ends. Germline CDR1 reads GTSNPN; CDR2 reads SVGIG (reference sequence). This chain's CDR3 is CAWRNRGNTEAFF. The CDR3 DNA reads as TGTGCCTGGAGAAATCGGGGGAACACTGAAGCTTTCTTT.

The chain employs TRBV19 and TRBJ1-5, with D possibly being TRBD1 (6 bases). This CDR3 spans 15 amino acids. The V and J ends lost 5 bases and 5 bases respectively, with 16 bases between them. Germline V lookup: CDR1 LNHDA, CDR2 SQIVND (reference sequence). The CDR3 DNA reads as TGTGCCAGTAGTTATAGAGGGGGGGCAGATCAGCCCCAGCATTTT. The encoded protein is CASSYRGGADQPQHF.

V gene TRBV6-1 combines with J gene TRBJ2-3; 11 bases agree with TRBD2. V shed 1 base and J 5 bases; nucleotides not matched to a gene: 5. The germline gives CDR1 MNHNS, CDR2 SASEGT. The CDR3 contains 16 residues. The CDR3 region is CASSEGSGGAVDTQYF. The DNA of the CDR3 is TGTGCCAGCAGTGAAGGTAGCGGGGGGGCCGTAGATACGCAGTATTTT.

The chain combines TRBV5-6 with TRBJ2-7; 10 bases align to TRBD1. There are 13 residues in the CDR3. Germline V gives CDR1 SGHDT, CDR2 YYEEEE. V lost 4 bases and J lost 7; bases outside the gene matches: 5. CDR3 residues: CASSHQDRGEQYF. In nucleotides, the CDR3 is TGTGCCAGCAGCCATCAGGACAGGGGGGAGCAGTACTTC.

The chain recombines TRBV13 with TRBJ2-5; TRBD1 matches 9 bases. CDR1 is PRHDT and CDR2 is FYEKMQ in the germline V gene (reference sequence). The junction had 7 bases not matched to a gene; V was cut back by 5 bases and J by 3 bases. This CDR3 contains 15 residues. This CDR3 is CASSPRTGEKETQYF. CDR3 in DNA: TGTGCCAGCAGCCCTCGGACAGGGGAGAAAGAGACCCAGTACTTC.

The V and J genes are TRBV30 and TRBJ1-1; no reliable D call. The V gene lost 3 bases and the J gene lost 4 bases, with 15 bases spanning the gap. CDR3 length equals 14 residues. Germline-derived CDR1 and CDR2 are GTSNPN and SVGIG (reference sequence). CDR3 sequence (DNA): TGTGCCTGGAGATCTGAAACATGGGGCACTGAAGCTTTCTTT. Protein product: CAWRSETWGTEAFF.

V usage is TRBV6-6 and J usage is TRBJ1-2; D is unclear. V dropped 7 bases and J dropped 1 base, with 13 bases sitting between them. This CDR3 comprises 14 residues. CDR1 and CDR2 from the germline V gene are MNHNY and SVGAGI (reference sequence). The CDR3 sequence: CASTYSGSNYGYTF. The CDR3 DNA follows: TGTGCCAGCACCTACTCCGGCAGTAACTATGGCTACACCTTC.

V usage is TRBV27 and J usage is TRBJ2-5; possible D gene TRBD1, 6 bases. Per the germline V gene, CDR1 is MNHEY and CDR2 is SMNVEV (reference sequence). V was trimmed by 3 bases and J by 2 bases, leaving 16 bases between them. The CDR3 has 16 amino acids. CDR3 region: CASSFGTGTFQETQYF. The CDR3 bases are TGTGCCAGCAGTTTCGGAACAGGGACGTTTCAAGAGACCCAGTACTTC.

The DNA of the CDR3 is TGTGCCAGCAGCTTGACTAGCGGGAGAGAGACAGATACGCAGTATTTT. This codes for CASSLTSGRETDTQYF. The chain combines TRBV11-2 with TRBJ2-3; the match to TRBD2 covers 12 bases. The CDR3 consists of 16 residues. Germline V gene data show CDR1 as SGHAT and CDR2 as FQNNGV. J lost 3 bases, V lost 3 bases, and 4 bases had no gene match.

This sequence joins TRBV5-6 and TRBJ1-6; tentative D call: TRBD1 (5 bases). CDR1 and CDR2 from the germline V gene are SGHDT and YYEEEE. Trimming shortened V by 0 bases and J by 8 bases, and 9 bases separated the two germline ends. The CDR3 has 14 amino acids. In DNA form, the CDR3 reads TGTGCCAGCAGCTTGGGGACGGGGGATTCACCCCTCCACTTT. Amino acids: CASSLGTGDSPLHF.

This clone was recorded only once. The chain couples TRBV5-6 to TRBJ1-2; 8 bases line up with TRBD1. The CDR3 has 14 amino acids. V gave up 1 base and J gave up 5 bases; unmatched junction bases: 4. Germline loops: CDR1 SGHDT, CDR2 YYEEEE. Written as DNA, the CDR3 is TGTGCCAGCAGCTTGCGACGGACAGGGTATGGCTACACCTTC. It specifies CASSLRRTGYGYTF. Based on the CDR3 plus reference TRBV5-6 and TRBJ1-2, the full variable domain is DAGVTQSPTHLIKTRGQQVTLRCSPKSGHDTVSWYQQALGQGPQFIFQYYEEEERQRGNFPDRFSGHQFPNYSSELNVNALLLGDSALYLCASSLRRTGYGYTFGSGTRLTVV.

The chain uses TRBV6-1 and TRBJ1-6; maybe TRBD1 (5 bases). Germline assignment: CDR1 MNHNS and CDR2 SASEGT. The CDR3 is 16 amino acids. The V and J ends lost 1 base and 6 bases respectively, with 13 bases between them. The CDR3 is CASSEDLGVGNSPLHF. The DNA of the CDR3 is TGTGCCAGCAGTGAAGATTTGGGGGTGGGTAATTCACCCCTCCACTTT.

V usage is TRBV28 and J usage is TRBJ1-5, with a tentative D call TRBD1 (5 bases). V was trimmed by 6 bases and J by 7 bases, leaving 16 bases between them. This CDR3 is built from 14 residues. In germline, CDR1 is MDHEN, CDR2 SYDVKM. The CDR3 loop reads CASRPGGTGQPQHF. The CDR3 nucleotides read TGTGCCAGCAGGCCGGGAGGGACCGGCCAGCCCCAGCATTTT.

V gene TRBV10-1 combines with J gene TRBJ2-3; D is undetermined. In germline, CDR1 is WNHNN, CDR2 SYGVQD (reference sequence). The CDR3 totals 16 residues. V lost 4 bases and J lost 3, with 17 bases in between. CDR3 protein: CASSVGRNGGTDTQYF. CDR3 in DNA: TGCGCCAGCAGTGTTGGGCGAAACGGTGGAACAGATACGCAGTATTTT.

Written as DNA, the CDR3 is TGTGCCAGCAGCTTCGGTCCCAGCACAGATACGCAGTATTTT. It specifies CASSFGPSTDTQYF. V usage is TRBV7-6 and J usage is TRBJ2-3; D is undetermined. V was shortened by 3 bases and J by 0 bases, with 7 bases between the two germline ends. The CDR3 runs 14 residues. Germline CDR1 reads SGHVS; CDR2 reads FNYEAQ.

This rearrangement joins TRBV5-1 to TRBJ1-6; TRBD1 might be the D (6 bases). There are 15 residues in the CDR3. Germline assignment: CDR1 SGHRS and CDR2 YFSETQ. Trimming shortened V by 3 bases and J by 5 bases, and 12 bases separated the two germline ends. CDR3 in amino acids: CASSSTGNNNSPLHF. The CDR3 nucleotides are TGCGCCAGCAGCTCAACAGGGAACAATAATTCACCCCTCCACTTT.

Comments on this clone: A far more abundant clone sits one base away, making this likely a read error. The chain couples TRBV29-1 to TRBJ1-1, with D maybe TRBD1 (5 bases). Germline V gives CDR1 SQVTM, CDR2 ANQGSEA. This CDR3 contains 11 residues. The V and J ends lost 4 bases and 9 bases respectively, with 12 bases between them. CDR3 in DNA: TGCAGCGTTGGGGACCGGACTAAAGCTTTCTTT. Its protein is CSVGDRTKAFF.